Each of the 5 T cell receptor beta chains below was sequenced from the same sample in a study of T-cell reconstitution after alpha-beta-depleted transplantation in children. Construction of the TCRbeta library involved unique molecular identifiers. One entry per CDR3 protein, called by TCRdb with MiXCR from the PCR reads. Of approximately 430,000 distinct CDR3 sequences listed, around 15% are singletons. This sample comprised PBMCs, mostly from graft donor cells, obtained 360 days after TCRalphabeta/CD19-depleted stem cell transplant. The receptors were sampled from a boy under two years old who had a stem cell transplant for Wiskott-Aldrich syndrome, so the T cells may come from the graft donor.

This clonotype was detected once. This rearrangement joins TRBV12-3 or TRBV12-4 to TRBJ2-1; D tentatively fits TRBD1 or TRBD2 (5 bases each). The V end lost 5 bases, the J end lost 5 bases, and 16 bases lay between the germline ends. There are 15 residues in the CDR3. This CDR3 reads CASSRRDPVNNEQFF. The CDR3 DNA reads as TGTGCCAGCAGTCGACGGGACCCAGTTAACAATGAGCAGTTCTTC.

This CDR3 is CASSQGNRSSYEQYF. The CDR3 coding sequence is TGCGCCAGCAGCCAAGGAAACAGGAGCTCCTACGAGCAGTACTTC. The chain links TRBV5-1 to TRBJ2-7; D may be TRBD1 (5 bases). Germline V gives CDR1 SGHRS, CDR2 YFSETQ. V gave up 4 bases and J gave up 0 bases, with 14 bases separating them. The CDR3 totals 15 residues. The full variable domain, rest sourced from reference TRBV5-1 and TRBJ2-7, is KAGVTQTPRYLIKTRGQQVTLSCSPISGHRSVSWYQQTPGQGLQFLFEYFSETQRNKGNFPGRFSGRQFSNSRSEMNVSTLELGDSALYLCASSQGNRSSYEQYFGPGTRLTVT.

The chain uses TRBV12-3 or TRBV12-4 and TRBJ2-4, with D perhaps TRBD1 or TRBD2 (5 bases each). V was pared by 0 bases and J by 5 bases, with 11 bases between. The CDR3 runs 15 residues. In DNA, the CDR3 is TGTGCCAGCAGTTTAGCCGGGACCAGCCAAAACATTCAGTACTTC. Its translation is CASSLAGTSQNIQYF.

This clonotype was observed a handful of times. The CDR3 region has the DNA TGCAGTGCTAGAGATGGGGCCCTCCAGCCCCAGCATTTT. It is translated as CSARDGALQPQHF. The chain recombines TRBV20-1 with TRBJ1-5, with D tentatively TRBD1 (5 bases). V was cut by 0 bases and J by 7 bases, with 10 bases left in between. CDR3 size: 13 residues. Germline lookup yields CDR1 DFQATT and CDR2 SNEGSKA (reference sequence).

The gene calls are TRBV6-1 and TRBJ2-2; D uncertain. CDR3 length: 14 amino acids. V shed 6 bases and J shed 0 bases, with 8 bases lying between them. CDR1 MNHNS and CDR2 SASEGT come from the germline V gene. CDR3 loop: CASRRRTNTGELFF. CDR3 bases: TGTGCCAGCAGGCGGAGAACGAACACCGGGGAGCTGTTTTTT.